This T cell receptor (beta chain) was captured in a study of CD4 T cells in relation to SARS-CoV-2 and coronaviruses. The unexposed donors gave CD4+ T cells in about 2011-2019, prior to COVID-19. CD4+ T cells were isolated from the cells after around eleven days of culture. Regarding this clone: Its antigen is still unknown.

The CDR3 is 14 residues long. The J segment lost 2 bases and the V segment lost 4 bases, leaving 4 bases of the junction unmatched. Germline loops: CDR1 LGHDT, CDR2 YNNKEL (reference sequence). Sequenced by immunoSEQ multiplex PCR; TCRdb stores in-frame clones only, minus some. The sample shows some 11,000 clones, 80% to 90% of them seen only once. The origin of this receptor is a human donor in good health. The rearrangement joins TRBV3-1 (or the pseudogene TRBV3-2) to TRBJ2-5, with 7 bases matching TRBD2. The sequencing input was CD4+ T cells from PBMCs, cultured in vitro. CDR3 DNA sequence: TGTGCCAGCAGCCCCAGGGAGGGACAAGAGACCCAGTACTTC. Protein: CASSPREGQETQYF.